This T cell receptor beta chain was captured by sequencing in a study of blood T cell repertoires in COVID-19 (dated by TCRdb to the early 2020s). Regarding the complete study: Samples covering the acute and convalescent phases of COVID-19 were provided by collaborators in the United States, Italy and Spain. The samples were drawn from two sources: the first 160 participants of the ongoing ImmuneRACE study, and some 1,300 subjects contributed by 6 global collaborators. HLA class I and class II types, where available, came from metadata supplied by the sample provider rather than from assay-based typing. Subjects who had been exposed to COVID-19, were actively infected with it, or had recovered from it provided the deeply sampled blood TCRbeta repertoires that made up the dataset. The repertoires were released in a freely available public database intended as a resource for research on the immune response to SARS-CoV-2. The material from the prospective study consisted of cDNA or gDNA derived from T cells, B-cell-depleted T cells, or PBMCs. A de-identified subject ID, COVID-19 status, age in years and sex were almost always included in the sample metadata. Study-level results and caveats: Clinical and demographic metadata were provided uncurated, with the amount varying by source and participant.

A note on this clone: Its cognate antigen has yet to be identified. No base-level quality is on record; no much larger clone is a single base apart.

In Seattle, one collaborating source enrolled patients while the infection was active and tracked those patients longitudinally over the course of disease. Each collaborating institution followed its own protocols to collect whole blood in K2EDTA tubes. For TCRbeta analysis, collaborators shipped samples in one of three forms: frozen whole blood, isolated PBMCs, or DNA extracted from either of those sample types. TCRbeta CDR3 regions were amplified from genomic DNA using the immunoSEQ Assay, a bias-controlled multiplex PCR. In the source study's methods: Within the assay, amplification of reference gene primers was used to estimate how many nucleated cells each sample contained. To quantify the absolute abundance of each unique TCRbeta CDR3 rearrangement, sequence reads were collapsed and filtered. For each sample, productive Simpson clonality was calculated as the square root of Simpson's diversity index over productive rearrangements. TCRdb re-hosts the immuneACCESS table, in-frame sequences only. Its copies lack some clones; in the studies checked, an unresolved V gene accounts for under half of them, and the cause for the rest is not known. The DNA was the basis for D and trimming; V, J and clone size are from that table. Within this sample are some 220,000 clones, with 70% to 90% of them counted one time only. Roughly 2.2% of the sample goes to the ten largest clones.

Relative to germline, V is 3 bases shorter and J is 2 bases shorter, with 12 bases between their ends. The CDR3 has 15 amino acids, counting the end cysteine and phenylalanine. Only CDR3 DNA is held: 45 bases, read in frame from base 1. Per the germline V gene (reference sequence), LNHNV is the CDR1 and YYDKDF is the CDR2. Sequencing input: peripheral blood. Recombination linked TRBV15 to TRBJ2-3; D gene: possibly TRBD2, on 5 matching bases. This clonotype was obtained from a woman between 65 and 79 years old with COVID-19, enrolled during active disease. The nucleotides are TGTGCCACCAGCAGCGAGGGAGATCCCACAGATACGCAGTATTTT. Its protein product is CATSSEGDPTDTQYF.